A single sample gave rise to the 26 T cell receptor beta chains below, sequenced in a study of identical twins. TCRdb reanalysed the 5' RACE reads using MiXCR and keeps one entry per CDR3 protein. The repertoire consists of around 550,000 distinct CDR3 sequences, with approximately 16% occurring once and the leading ten covering about 0.4%. The same specimen was also included in a second study, on yellow fever vaccine responses in identical twins.

The sample was CD4+ T cells sorted from blood. Source of these receptors: a woman aged 18 to 35 in good health.

This chain links TRBV3-1 with TRBJ1-2; 9 bases align to TRBD1. CDR3 size: 16 residues. Germline lookup yields CDR1 LGHDT and CDR2 YNNKEL (reference sequence). V lost 7 bases to trimming and J lost 1 base; unmatched junction nucleotides: 10. The CDR3 DNA reads as TGTGCCAGCACCCAGACAGGGACAGGGAATAACTATGGCTACACCTTC. Its translation: CASTQTGTGNNYGYTF.

This sequence joins TRBV18 and TRBJ2-7; 10 positions agree with TRBD1. This CDR3 contains 14 residues. Per germline, CDR1 KGHSH and CDR2 LQKENI. Trimming at V came to 5 bases and at J to 5 bases, leaving 6 bases not matched to a gene. CDR3 sequence: CASSSGTGANEQYF. The CDR3 DNA follows: TGTGCCAGCTCATCCGGGACAGGGGCAAACGAGCAGTACTTC.

This clonotype was seen more than once but under ten times. The J gene is TRBJ2-3, the V gene TRBV20-1; D unresolved. The V gene lost 6 bases and the J gene lost 3 bases, with 10 bases spanning the gap. Germline V gene lookup returns CDR1 DFQATT and CDR2 SNEGSKA (reference sequence). The CDR3 runs to 12 residues. CDR3 sequence (DNA): TGCAGTGCACCCGGATGGACAGATACGCAGTATTTT. It encodes CSAPGWTDTQYF.

This clonotype was counted between two and nine times. The V call is TRBV2, the J call TRBJ2-1; the match to TRBD2 covers 10 bases. Germline V gene data show CDR1 as SNHLY and CDR2 as FYNNEI. Trimming at V came to 8 bases and at J to 8 bases, leaving 12 bases not matched to a gene. The CDR3 is 15 amino acids. The CDR3 DNA reads as TGTGCCAGCGCCCGTGCTCTAGCGGGAGAGCATGAGCAGTTCTTC. It is translated as CASARALAGEHEQFF.

This clonotype was counted many times. The V call is TRBV12-3 or TRBV12-4, the J call TRBJ2-1; perhaps TRBD1 as D (6 bases). V lost 6 bases and J lost 3, with 9 bases in between. The CDR3 runs to 13 residues. Here the CDR3 reads CASRRTDYNEQFF. CDR3 DNA: TGTGCCAGCAGAAGGACAGACTACAATGAGCAGTTCTTC.

This clonotype occurred a few times. This sequence joins TRBV7-9 and TRBJ1-2; TRBD1 matches 9 bases. V was pared by 5 bases and J by 0 bases, with 4 bases of the junction left unmatched. The CDR3 extends over 15 amino acids. Germline CDR1 reads SEHNR; CDR2 reads FQNEAQ (reference sequence). The CDR3 DNA reads TGTGCCAGCAGCGACCGGGACAGGGCTAACTATGGCTACACCTTC. Translating it yields CASSDRDRANYGYTF.

In its sample, this clonotype was seen a few times. The V call is TRBV20-1, the J call TRBJ2-1; the match to TRBD2 covers 15 bases. V shed 4 bases, J shed 7 bases, and the junction held 5 bases outside the gene matches. CDR1 and CDR2 from the germline V gene are DFQATT and SNEGSKA (reference sequence). CDR3 length: 15 amino acids. Written as DNA, the CDR3 is TGCAGTGCTACTACCGGGACTAGCGGGGGGAATGAGCAGTTCTTC. It codes for CSATTGTSGGNEQFF.

The CDR3 DNA follows: TGTGCCAGCTCACCACAAAACAGGGGTGAAAACAATGAGCAGTTCTTC. It encodes CASSPQNRGENNEQFF. The gene calls are TRBV18 and TRBJ2-1, with 7 bases aligning to TRBD1. Germline V CDR1 and CDR2: KGHSH, LQKENI. This CDR3 region has 16 residues. Trimming took 1 base from V and 5 from J; bases not matched to a gene: 8.

This clonotype appeared a few times. V and J are TRBV6-5 and TRBJ1-4; D is uncertain. CDR3 length: 16 amino acids. Germline V CDR1 and CDR2: MNHEY, SVGAGI. V was cut by 2 bases and J by 1 base, with 11 bases left in between. The CDR3 nucleotides read TGTGCCAGCAGTTACGTGTCCTTCGGAACTAATGAAAAACTGTTTTTT. Protein: CASSYVSFGTNEKLFF.

This clonotype has just a few counts. The chain joins TRBV4-1 to TRBJ2-1; TRBD2 matches 11 bases. Germline lookup yields CDR1 MGHRA and CDR2 YSYEKL. Trimming removed 1 base from V and 7 bases from J; junction bases left unmatched: 15. This CDR3 contains 19 residues. CDR3 sequence (DNA): TGCGCCAGCAGCCAAGGGACTAGCGGGTTCACCACTATGGGGAATGAGCAGTTCTTC. Its translation: CASSQGTSGFTTMGNEQFF.

V is TRBV9 and J is TRBJ2-6; D is unresolved. CDR3 length: 15 residues. The ends were cut back, 4 bases at V and 2 bases at J, with 10 bases in the middle. Germline V gene lookup returns CDR1 SGDLS and CDR2 YYNGEE. CDR3 sequence reads: CASSPRKAGANVLTF. The CDR3 nucleotides read TGTGCCAGCAGCCCCAGAAAAGCTGGGGCCAACGTCCTGACTTTC.

This clonotype was found a few times. The chain couples TRBV12-3 or TRBV12-4 to TRBJ2-1; 10 bases match TRBD2. Trimming at V came to 5 bases and at J to 0 bases, leaving 7 bases not matched to a gene. The CDR3 consists of 17 residues. CDR3 amino acids: CASSPGLAESSYNEQFF. CDR3 in DNA: TGTGCCAGCAGTCCAGGACTAGCGGAAAGCTCCTACAATGAGCAGTTCTTC.

This clonotype was observed at least ten times. The chain is built from TRBV5-1 and TRBJ2-7, with D perhaps matching TRBD1 (5 bases). The CDR3 has 13 amino acids. With 0 bases removed from V and 1 base from J, the gap between germline ends came to 5 bases. Germline V gene data show CDR1 as SGHRS and CDR2 as YFSETQ. The CDR3 protein is CASSLDRSYEQYF. For the CDR3, the DNA is TGCGCCAGCAGCTTGGACAGGTCCTACGAGCAGTACTTC.

This clonotype has at least ten counts. This rearrangement joins TRBV29-1 to TRBJ1-1, with D possibly TRBD1 on 5 matching bases. The length of the CDR3 is 13 residues. V lost 5 bases and J lost 0, with 10 bases in between. The germline V gene has CDR1 SQVTM and CDR2 ANQGSEA. As DNA, the CDR3 is TGCAGCGTTATGGGACGGATGAACACTGAAGCTTTCTTT. As protein: CSVMGRMNTEAFF. The complete variable domain, with remaining parts taken from reference TRBV29-1 and TRBJ1-1, reads SAVISQKPSRDICQRGTSLTIQCQVDSQVTMMFWYRQQPGQSLTLIATANQGSEATYESGFVIDKFPISRPNLTFSTLTVSNMSPEDSSIYLCSVMGRMNTEAFFGQGTRLTVV.

This clonotype was seen only a few times. V usage is TRBV28 and J usage is TRBJ2-3; 7 bases align to TRBD2. CDR1 is MDHEN, CDR2 SYDVKM, per germline. This CDR3 contains 15 residues. The J segment lost 6 bases and the V segment lost 1 base, leaving 7 bases of the junction unmatched. The CDR3 sequence is CASSLYPSGGDTQYF. CDR3 nucleotide sequence: TGTGCCAGCAGTTTATATCCTAGCGGCGGCGATACGCAGTATTTT.

Ten or more counts support this clonotype. The chain combines TRBV29-1 with TRBJ1-2, with D unclear. The CDR3 spans 13 residues. V shed 0 bases and J shed 10 bases, with 15 bases lying between them. The germline gives CDR1 SQVTM, CDR2 ANQGSEA. As DNA, the CDR3 is TGCAGCGTTGAAGAGGGGAGCCGGTATCCCTACACCTTC. This translates into CSVEEGSRYPYTF.

This clonotype was seen a handful of times. This sequence joins TRBV12-3 or TRBV12-4 and TRBJ1-5; 9 nucleotides agree with TRBD1. This CDR3 is built from 13 residues. With 7 bases clipped from V and 5 bases from J, the junction kept 3 bases outside the gene matches. CDR3 bases: TGTGCCAGCACACAGGGGGCGGATCAGCCCCAGCATTTT. Residues: CASTQGADQPQHF.

The table lists this clonotype with many counts. The V gene is TRBV25-1, the J gene TRBJ1-1; D not resolved. The V gene lost 8 bases and the J gene lost 4 bases, with 17 bases spanning the gap. The CDR3 extends over 14 amino acids. CDR1 and CDR2 from the germline V gene are MGHDK and SYGVNS. As DNA, the CDR3 is TGTGCCAGCGGGAAATCCAGCGATGCCACTGAAGCTTTCTTT. It is translated as CASGKSSDATEAFF.

The rearrangement links TRBV12-3 or TRBV12-4 to TRBJ2-1, with D perhaps matching TRBD2 (5 bases). Trimming took off 3 bases at V and 4 bases at J, with 10 bases between the two ends. CDR3 length: 14 amino acids. The CDR3 reads CASSLWRGYNEQFF. The CDR3 nucleotides read TGTGCCAGCAGTTTGTGGCGCGGGTACAATGAGCAGTTCTTC.

In this sample, this clonotype turned up a few times. V is TRBV5-5 and J is TRBJ2-2, with D perhaps matching TRBD1 or TRBD2 (5 bases each). With 2 bases removed from V and 7 bases from J, the gap between germline ends came to 21 bases. Germline CDR1 is SGHKS and CDR2 is YYEKEE (reference sequence). The CDR3 covers 17 residues. CDR3 nucleotide sequence: TGTGCCAGCAGCTTTCGAGCCACGACCGGGGCCGGCGGGGAGCTGTTTTTT. Translation gives CASSFRATTGAGGELFF.

This clonotype has more than one count but fewer than ten. Here the CDR3 DNA reads TGTGCCAGCAAGGGGACAGGGTCCTACGAGCAGTACTTC. This translates into CASKGTGSYEQYF. The chain uses TRBV2 and TRBJ2-7; 9 bases agree with TRBD1. Germline values: CDR1 SNHLY, CDR2 FYNNEI. This CDR3 region has 13 residues. V lost 7 bases and J lost 1; bases outside the gene matches: 2. Using reference TRBV2 and TRBJ2-7 for the parts outside the CDR3, the full variable domain is EPEVTQTPSHQVTQMGQEVILRCVPISNHLYFYWYRQILGQKVEFLVSFYNNEISEKSEIFDDQFSVERPDGSNFTLKIRSTKLEDSAMYFCASKGTGSYEQYFGPGTRLTVT.

The chain has TRBV20-1 and TRBJ2-3, with 8 positions matching TRBD2. Germline V gene lookup returns CDR1 DFQATT and CDR2 SNEGSKA (reference sequence). V trimming: 5 bases; J trimming: 1 base; junction bases outside the gene matches: 2. This CDR3 contains 13 residues. The CDR3 protein is CSARGGGTDTQYF. CDR3 sequence (DNA): TGCAGTGCTCGGGGGGGAGGCACAGATACGCAGTATTTT.

This clonotype was found a few times. The V gene is TRBV6-5, the J gene TRBJ2-3; 11 nucleotides match TRBD2. Germline V gene data show CDR1 as MNHEY and CDR2 as SVGAGI. With 4 bases clipped from V and 5 bases from J, the junction kept 8 bases outside the gene matches. The CDR3 is 16 residues long. This CDR3 reads CASSSLSGGAVDTQYF. The CDR3 DNA is TGTGCCAGCAGTTCCCTTAGCGGGGGGGCGGTAGATACGCAGTATTTT.

V gene TRBV7-7 combines with J gene TRBJ2-1; TRBD1 matches 7 bases. CDR3 length: 16 residues. Germline assignment: CDR1 SSHAT and CDR2 FNYEAQ (reference sequence). Losses at the gene ends were 1 base for V and 3 bases for J; bases not matched to a gene: 6. This CDR3 reads CASSLEGTVSYNEQFF. The CDR3 DNA reads as TGTGCCAGCAGCTTAGAAGGGACAGTAAGCTACAATGAGCAGTTCTTC.

The chain recombines TRBV10-3 with TRBJ1-1, with 7 bases lining up with TRBD1. The V gene's germline CDR1 is ENHRY and CDR2 SYGVKD. CDR3 length: 14 residues. V trimming: 7 bases; J trimming: 2 bases; junction bases outside the gene matches: 7. DNA of the CDR3: TGTGCCATCACCCAAGGACAGGCCAACACTGAAGCTTTCTTT. This translates into CAITQGQANTEAFF.

The J gene is TRBJ2-2, the V gene TRBV7-9; D gene uncertain. The CDR3 length is 14 residues. Trimming pared 5 bases from V and 5 bases from J, leaving 12 bases between. Germline V gene lookup returns CDR1 SEHNR and CDR2 FQNEAQ (reference sequence). The CDR3 DNA sequence: TGTGCCAGCAGCCAGGATATGGGTACCGGGGAGCTGTTTTTT. Translating it yields CASSQDMGTGELFF.